A single sample is the source of the 23 T cell receptor beta chains below, sequenced in a study of blood T cells in healthy people across ages. PCR was performed a second time for about 7 to 12 cycles using a sample-barcoded 5' primer and a J-beta primer mix. TCRdb independently ran MiXCR on the 5' RACE reads; one entry per CDR3 protein. This sample has 580,000 or so distinct CDR3 sequences; around half occur once, and the top ten carry around 23%. The material sequenced was blood. These TCRs come from a man older than 75 in good health.

This clonotype was seen once. The V gene is TRBV7-9, the J gene TRBJ2-7; 7 positions agree with TRBD2. The CDR3 is 14 residues long. Unmatched junction bases numbered 5, after V lost 6 bases and J lost 0 bases. The germline V gene encodes CDR1 SEHNR and CDR2 FQNEAQ (reference sequence). CDR3 residues: CASRAGTISYEQYF. The CDR3 coding sequence is TGTGCCAGCAGAGCCGGGACTATCTCCTACGAGCAGTACTTC.

This clonotype was seen a single time. This chain uses TRBV9 with TRBJ2-7; 9 positions agree with TRBD2. CDR1 SGDLS and CDR2 YYNGEE come from the germline V gene. V lost 5 bases and J lost 9; bases outside the gene matches: 6. This CDR3 contains 12 residues. The CDR3 coding sequence is TGTGCCAGCAGTCGTAGCGGGAGCGTGCAGTACTTC. Protein product: CASSRSGSVQYF.

This clonotype turned up a few times. The chain combines TRBV28 with TRBJ2-2, with D perhaps TRBD1 (6 bases). CDR1 and CDR2 from the germline V gene are MDHEN and SYDVKM. Trimming left V 6 bases short and J 2 bases short, with 10 bases between. CDR3 length equals 14 residues. Here the CDR3 reads CASRGRGNTGELFF. CDR3 nucleotide sequence: TGTGCCAGCAGGGGCAGGGGTAACACCGGGGAGCTGTTTTTT.

The chain joins TRBV10-3 to TRBJ2-5, with D possibly TRBD1 on 5 matching bases. The ends were cut back, 8 bases at V and 11 bases at J, with 21 bases in the middle. The length of the CDR3 is 13 residues. Germline V gives CDR1 ENHRY, CDR2 SYGVKD. CDR3 nucleotides: TGTGCCATCCAAGGGAAGGGGATTTTAGAGCAGTACTTC. This gives the protein CAIQGKGILEQYF.

This clonotype was observed many times. The V call is TRBV6-5, the J call TRBJ2-1; TRBD2 aligns across 13 bases. Germline CDR1 reads MNHEY; CDR2 reads SVGAGI. This CDR3 region has 18 residues. Germline trimming cut 2 bases from V and 4 bases from J; bases unmatched to any gene: 8. CDR3: CASSYPSRLAGGYNEQFF. CDR3 nucleotides: TGTGCCAGCAGTTACCCTTCTAGACTAGCGGGGGGTTACAATGAGCAGTTCTTC.

The rearrangement links TRBV3-1 to TRBJ2-1, with a tentative D call TRBD2 (6 bases). Trimming pared 3 bases from V and 6 bases from J, leaving 15 bases between. Per the germline V gene, CDR1 is LGHDT and CDR2 is YNNKEL (reference sequence). CDR3 length: 15 residues. For the CDR3, the DNA is TGTGCCAGCAGCCATGCGACTAGTCTTTTCAATGAGCAGTTCTTC. It specifies CASSHATSLFNEQFF.

This clonotype was found a few times. With a much larger clone just one base away, this may be a read error. This chain links TRBV9 with TRBJ1-2; a weak D match, TRBD1 (5 bases). V dropped 0 bases and J dropped 7 bases, with 13 bases sitting between them. CDR3 length equals 14 residues. CDR1 is SGDLS and CDR2 is YYNGEE in the germline V gene. CDR3 protein: CASSVAAGLGGYTF. The CDR3 nucleotides are TGTGCCAGCAGCGTAGCGGCGGGGCTGGGTGGCTACACCTTC. The full variable domain, with the rest looked up from reference TRBV9 and TRBJ1-2, is DSGVTQTPKHLITATGQRVTLRCSPRSGDLSVYWYQQSLDQGLQFLIQYYNGEERAKGNILERFSAQQFPDLHSELNLSSLELGDSALYFCASSVAAGLGGYTFGSGTRLTVV.

V gene TRBV7-3 combines with J gene TRBJ2-2; 9 nucleotides agree with TRBD1. Germline V gene lookup returns CDR1 SGHTA and CDR2 FQGTGA. V trimming: 5 bases; J trimming: 8 bases; junction bases outside the gene matches: 3. The CDR3 is made up of 13 amino acids. CDR3 amino acids: CASSRTGEGELFF. The CDR3 DNA reads as TGTGCCAGCAGCCGGACAGGGGAGGGGGAGCTGTTTTTT.

This sequence joins TRBV3-1 and TRBJ2-3; the D gene is possibly TRBD2 (6 bases). The V end was cut by 1 base, the J end by 1 base, with 12 bases between. Germline V lookup: CDR1 LGHDT, CDR2 YNNKEL (reference sequence). The CDR3 loop spans 16 amino acids. CDR3 sequence reads: CASSQGGGWGTDTQYF. CDR3 coding DNA: TGTGCCAGCAGCCAAGGGGGAGGTTGGGGCACAGATACGCAGTATTTT.

This chain links TRBV12-3 or TRBV12-4 with TRBJ2-4, with TRBD1 as a possible D gene (6 bases). Trimming pared 7 bases from V and 3 bases from J, leaving 19 bases between. The CDR3 contains 16 residues. This CDR3 is CASTPPGTPGKNIQYF. Written as DNA, the CDR3 is TGTGCCAGCACCCCCCCCGGGACACCAGGCAAAAACATTCAGTACTTC.

CDR3 bases: TGCAGCGTTGGAGAGATAGCGGGAAATTACAATGAGCAGTTCTTC. It encodes CSVGEIAGNYNEQFF. The gene calls are TRBV29-1 and TRBJ2-1; 8 bases match TRBD2. This CDR3 has 15 residues. CDR1 is SQVTM and CDR2 is ANQGSEA in the germline V gene. The trim removed 4 bases at V and 4 bases at J, leaving 9 bases unmatched.

The CDR3 reads CASSQSAASTGELFF. CDR3 in DNA: TGTGCCAGCAGCCAATCGGCAGCAAGCACCGGGGAGCTGTTTTTT. The J gene is TRBJ2-2, the V gene TRBV3-1, with no clear D. The germline gives CDR1 LGHDT, CDR2 YNNKEL (reference sequence). Trimming removed 2 bases from V and 4 bases from J, with 11 bases in between. The CDR3 has 15 residues.

The J gene is TRBJ1-1, the V gene TRBV9; D is undetermined. V was clipped by 4 bases and J by 7 bases, with 14 bases between them. CDR3 length: 13 residues. In germline, CDR1 is SGDLS, CDR2 YYNGEE. CDR3 nucleotide sequence: TGTGCCAGCAGCCCTCACAGAGATAGTGAAGCTTTCTTT. Its translation: CASSPHRDSEAFF.

This clonotype was observed a few times. Given a much more abundant clone one base away, this may be a read error. This chain joins TRBV6-6 and TRBJ1-2; TRBD1 might be the D (6 bases). This CDR3 is built from 16 residues. Germline V gene data show CDR1 as MNHNY and CDR2 as SVGAGI (reference sequence). CDR3 nucleotide sequence: TGTGCCGGCAGTTACTCGAGGGACACCGGAAACTATGGCTACACCTTC. Its translation is CAGSYSRDTGNYGYTF.

V gene TRBV12-3 or TRBV12-4 combines with J gene TRBJ1-4; D ambiguous. This CDR3 is 15 amino acids long. The ends were cut back, 0 bases at V and 4 bases at J, with 9 bases in the middle. CDR3 coding DNA: TGTGCCAGCAGTTTAGCTAATGAGTATAATGAAAAACTGTTTTTT. The encoded protein is CASSLANEYNEKLFF.

The chain couples TRBV20-1 to TRBJ1-1; D is perhaps TRBD1 (5 bases). V gave up 4 bases and J gave up 4 bases, with 19 bases separating them. Looked up from germline, CDR1 is DFQATT and CDR2 is SNEGSKA (reference sequence). The CDR3 loop spans 15 amino acids. The CDR3 sequence is CSAMGPARAGTEAFF. The CDR3 nucleotides read TGCAGTGCTATGGGTCCGGCCAGGGCCGGCACTGAAGCTTTCTTT.

The chain is built from TRBV29-1 and TRBJ2-3, with a possible D match to TRBD2 (6 bases). The CDR3 runs to 15 residues. V was shortened by 7 bases and J by 1 base, with 18 bases between the two germline ends. Germline-derived CDR1 and CDR2 are SQVTM and ANQGSEA. The CDR3 spells CSAGPERAGTDTQYF. Written as DNA, the CDR3 is TGCAGCGCTGGTCCCGAGCGGGCCGGCACAGATACGCAGTATTTT.

This clonotype was counted between two and nine times. V and J are TRBV29-1 and TRBJ1-2; perhaps TRBD1 as D (5 bases). Trimming cost V 1 base and J 6 bases, with 21 bases left between them. In germline, CDR1 is SQVTM, CDR2 ANQGSEA. The CDR3 runs to 16 residues. The CDR3: CSVEALRQGYSDGYTF. Written as DNA, the CDR3 is TGCAGCGTTGAAGCTCTCCGGCAGGGTTATTCGGATGGCTACACCTTC. Combining the CDR3 with reference TRBV29-1 and TRBJ1-2 gives the whole variable domain SAVISQKPSRDICQRGTSLTIQCQVDSQVTMMFWYRQQPGQSLTLIATANQGSEATYESGFVIDKFPISRPNLTFSTLTVSNMSPEDSSIYLCSVEALRQGYSDGYTFGSGTRLTVV.

The chain is built from TRBV11-2 and TRBJ2-5, with D possibly TRBD2 on 5 matching bases. The germline V gene encodes CDR1 SGHAT and CDR2 FQNNGV. With 5 bases removed from V and 4 bases from J, the gap between germline ends came to 11 bases. The length of the CDR3 is 13 residues. The CDR3, as DNA: TGTGCCAGCAGCAAGGACTGGGGAGAGACCCAGTACTTC. The encoded protein is CASSKDWGETQYF. Drawing the rest from reference TRBV11-2 and TRBJ2-5, the complete variable domain is EAGVAQSPRYKIIEKRQSVAFWCNPISGHATLYWYQQILGQGPKLLIQFQNNGVVDDSQLPKDRFSAERLKGVDSTLKIQPAKLEDSAVYLCASSKDWGETQYFGPGTRLLVL.

This clonotype was counted between two and nine times. This chain links TRBV29-1 with TRBJ1-2, with 10 bases fitting TRBD1. This CDR3 is 13 amino acids long. The junction had 10 bases not matched to a gene; V was cut back by 5 bases and J by 10 bases. Germline CDR1 SQVTM, CDR2 ANQGSEA. CDR3 residues: CSVQPGQGYIYTF. CDR3 DNA: TGCAGCGTTCAGCCGGGACAGGGGTATATCTACACCTTC.

The rearrangement joins TRBV7-2 to TRBJ2-2, with D unresolved. The CDR3 is made up of 15 amino acids. Trimming pared 1 base from V and 0 bases from J, leaving 6 bases between. Germline V gene lookup returns CDR1 SGHTA and CDR2 FQGNSA. The DNA of the CDR3 is TGTGCCAGCAGCTTAGGACCGGCGAACACCGGGGAGCTGTTTTTT. Encoded protein: CASSLGPANTGELFF.

The chain carries TRBV7-2 and TRBJ2-5; TRBD1 matches 7 bases. The CDR3 covers 14 residues. From germline, CDR1 is SGHTA and CDR2 FQGNSA. The trim removed 6 bases at V and 2 bases at J, leaving 6 bases unmatched. CDR3 amino acids: CASRQDRSQETQYF. DNA of the CDR3: TGTGCCAGCAGGCAGGACAGGTCACAAGAGACCCAGTACTTC.

The table lists this clonotype with a few counts. The chain has TRBV6-2 or TRBV6-3 and TRBJ2-1, with TRBD2 as a possible D gene (6 bases). This CDR3 contains 20 residues. Germline-derived CDR1 and CDR2 are MNHEY and SVGEGT. The V and J ends lost 0 bases and 1 base respectively, with 22 bases between them. CDR3 protein: CASSYSPGIGGVLSYNEQFF. The CDR3 nucleotides are TGTGCCAGCAGTTACTCTCCAGGGATCGGGGGAGTCCTTTCCTACAATGAGCAGTTCTTC.